This T cell receptor beta chain derives from a study of shared clonotypes between healthy human individuals. Measured with immunoSEQ multiplex PCR; TCRdb has only the in-frame clones, and not every one. This repertoire shows about 1,500,000 clones, around 97% found once; its top ten account for roughly 1.2%. Of note for this clone: Relative to the germline gene, one junction end is altered; a read error may explain this.

From germline, CDR1 is KGHSH and CDR2 LQKENI. This CDR3 spans 13 amino acids. The sample was naive CD4+ T cells sorted from blood. Regarding subset: CD45RA+ positively selected. This TCR was sampled from a man younger than 40 in good health. This chain joins TRBV18 and TRBJ1-3; a possible D gene is TRBD1 (6 bases). The CDR3 bases are TGTGCCAGCTCACCACCCGGAATAGGGGGTCGCAATTTT. This codes for CASSPPGIGGRNF.